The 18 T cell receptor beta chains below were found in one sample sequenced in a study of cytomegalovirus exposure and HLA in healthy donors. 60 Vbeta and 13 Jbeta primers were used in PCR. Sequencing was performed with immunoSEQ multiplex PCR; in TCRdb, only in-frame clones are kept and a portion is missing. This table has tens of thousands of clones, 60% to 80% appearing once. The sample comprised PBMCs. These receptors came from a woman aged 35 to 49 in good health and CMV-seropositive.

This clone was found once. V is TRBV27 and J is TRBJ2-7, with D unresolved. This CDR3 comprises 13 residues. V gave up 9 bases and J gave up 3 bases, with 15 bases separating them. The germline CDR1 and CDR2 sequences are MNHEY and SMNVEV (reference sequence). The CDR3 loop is CASVSVSGYEQYF. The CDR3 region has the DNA TGTGCCAGTGTATCAGTTTCAGGCTACGAGCAGTACTTC.

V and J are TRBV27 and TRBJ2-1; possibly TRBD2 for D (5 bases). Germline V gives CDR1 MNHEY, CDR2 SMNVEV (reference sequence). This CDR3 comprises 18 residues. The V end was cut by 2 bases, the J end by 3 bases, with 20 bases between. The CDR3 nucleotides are TGTGCCAGCAGTTTAGAGGGAGAGTCCTGGTCGATCTACAATGAGCAGTTCTTC. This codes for CASSLEGESWSIYNEQFF.

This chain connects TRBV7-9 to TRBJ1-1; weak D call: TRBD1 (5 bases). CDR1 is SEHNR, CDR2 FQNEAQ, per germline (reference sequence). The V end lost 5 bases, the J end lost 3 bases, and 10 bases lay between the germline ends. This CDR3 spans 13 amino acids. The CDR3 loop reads CASSPQQDTEAFF. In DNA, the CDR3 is TGTGCCAGCAGCCCTCAACAGGACACTGAAGCTTTCTTT. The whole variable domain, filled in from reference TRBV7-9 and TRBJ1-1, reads DTGVSQNPRHKITKRGQNVTFRCDPISEHNRLYWYRQTLGQGPEFLTYFQNEAQLEKSRLLSDRFSAERPKGSFSTLEIQRTEQGDSAMYLCASSPQQDTEAFFGQGTRLTVV.

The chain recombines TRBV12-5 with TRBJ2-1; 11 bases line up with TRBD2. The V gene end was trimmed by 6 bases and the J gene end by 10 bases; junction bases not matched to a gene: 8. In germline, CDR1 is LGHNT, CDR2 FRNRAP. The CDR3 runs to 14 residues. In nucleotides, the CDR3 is TGTGCTAGTGGGCTAGCGGGGGGTTGGCCGGAGCAGTTCTTC. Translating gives CASGLAGGWPEQFF.

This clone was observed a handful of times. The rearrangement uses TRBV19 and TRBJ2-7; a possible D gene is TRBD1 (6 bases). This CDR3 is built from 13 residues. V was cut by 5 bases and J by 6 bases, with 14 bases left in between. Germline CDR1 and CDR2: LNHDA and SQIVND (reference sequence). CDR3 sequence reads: CASSSQGRSEQYF. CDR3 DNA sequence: TGTGCCAGTAGTTCCCAGGGGAGAAGCGAGCAGTACTTC.

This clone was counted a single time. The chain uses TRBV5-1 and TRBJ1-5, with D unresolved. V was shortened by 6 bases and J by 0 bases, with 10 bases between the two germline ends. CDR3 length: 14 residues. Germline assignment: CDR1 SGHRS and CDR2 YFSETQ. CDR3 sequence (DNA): TGCGCCAGCATAATCACCTATAGCAATCAGCCCCAGCATTTT. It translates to CASIITYSNQPQHF.

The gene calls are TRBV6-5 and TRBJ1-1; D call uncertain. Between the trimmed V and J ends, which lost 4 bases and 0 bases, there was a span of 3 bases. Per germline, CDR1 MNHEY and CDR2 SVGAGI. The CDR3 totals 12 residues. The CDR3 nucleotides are TGTGCCAGCAGTTCAGTGAACACTGAAGCTTTCTTT. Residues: CASSSVNTEAFF.

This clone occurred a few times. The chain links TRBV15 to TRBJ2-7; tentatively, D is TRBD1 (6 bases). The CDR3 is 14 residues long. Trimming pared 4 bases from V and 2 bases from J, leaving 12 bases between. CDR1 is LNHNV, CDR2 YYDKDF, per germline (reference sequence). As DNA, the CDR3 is TGTGCCACCAGCACCTCGGGACACCCCTACGAGCAGTACTTC. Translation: CATSTSGHPYEQYF.

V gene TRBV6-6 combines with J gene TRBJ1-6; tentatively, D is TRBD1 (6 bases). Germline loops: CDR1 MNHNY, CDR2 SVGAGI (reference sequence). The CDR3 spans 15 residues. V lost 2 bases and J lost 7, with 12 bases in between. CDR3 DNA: TGTGCCAGCAGTTACCCGACAGGCCAGAATTCACCCCTCCACTTT. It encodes CASSYPTGQNSPLHF.

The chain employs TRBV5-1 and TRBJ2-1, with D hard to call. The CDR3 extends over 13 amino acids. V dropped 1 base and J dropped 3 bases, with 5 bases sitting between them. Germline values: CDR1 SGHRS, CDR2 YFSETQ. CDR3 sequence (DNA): TGCGCCAGCAGCTTGACAGTCTACAATGAGCAGTTCTTC. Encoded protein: CASSLTVYNEQFF. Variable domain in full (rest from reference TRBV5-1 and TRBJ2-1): KAGVTQTPRYLIKTRGQQVTLSCSPISGHRSVSWYQQTPGQGLQFLFEYFSETQRNKGNFPGRFSGRQFSNSRSEMNVSTLELGDSALYLCASSLTVYNEQFFGPGTRLTVL.

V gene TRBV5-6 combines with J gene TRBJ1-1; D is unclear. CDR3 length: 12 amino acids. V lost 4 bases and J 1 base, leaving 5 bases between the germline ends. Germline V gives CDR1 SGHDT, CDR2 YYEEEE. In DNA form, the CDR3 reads TGTGCCAGCAGCACCAGGAACACTGAAGCTTTCTTT. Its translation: CASSTRNTEAFF.

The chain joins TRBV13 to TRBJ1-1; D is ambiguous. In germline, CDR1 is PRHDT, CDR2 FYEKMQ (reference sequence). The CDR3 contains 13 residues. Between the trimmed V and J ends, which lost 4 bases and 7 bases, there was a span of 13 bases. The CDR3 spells CASSSEAGNEAFF. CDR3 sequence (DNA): TGTGCCAGCAGCTCGGAAGCGGGGAATGAAGCTTTCTTT.

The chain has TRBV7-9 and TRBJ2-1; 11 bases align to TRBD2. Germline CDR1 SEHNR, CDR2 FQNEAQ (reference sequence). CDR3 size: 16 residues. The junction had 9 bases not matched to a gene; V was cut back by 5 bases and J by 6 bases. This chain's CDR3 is CASSPAFGLAGNEQFF. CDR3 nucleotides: TGTGCCAGCAGCCCAGCTTTCGGACTAGCGGGCAATGAGCAGTTCTTC.

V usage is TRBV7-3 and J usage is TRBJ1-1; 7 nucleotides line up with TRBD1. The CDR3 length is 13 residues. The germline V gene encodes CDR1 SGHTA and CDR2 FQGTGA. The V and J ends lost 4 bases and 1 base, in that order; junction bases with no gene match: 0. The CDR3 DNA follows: TGTGCCAGCAGCTCAGGGGGGAACACTGAAGCTTTCTTT. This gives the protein CASSSGGNTEAFF.

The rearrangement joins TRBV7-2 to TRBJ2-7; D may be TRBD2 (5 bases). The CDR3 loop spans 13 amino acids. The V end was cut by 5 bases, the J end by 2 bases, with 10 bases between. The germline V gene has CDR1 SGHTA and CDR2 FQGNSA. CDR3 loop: CASSADGAYEQYF. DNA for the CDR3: TGTGCCAGCAGCGCCGACGGGGCCTACGAGCAGTACTTC.

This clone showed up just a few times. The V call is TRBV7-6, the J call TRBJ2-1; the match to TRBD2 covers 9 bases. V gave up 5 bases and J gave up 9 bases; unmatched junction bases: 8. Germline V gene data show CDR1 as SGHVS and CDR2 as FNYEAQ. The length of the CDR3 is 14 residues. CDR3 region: CASSLRRGGGEQFF. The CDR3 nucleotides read TGTGCCAGCAGCCTCCGGCGGGGGGGCGGTGAGCAGTTCTTC. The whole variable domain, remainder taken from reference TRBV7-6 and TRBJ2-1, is GAGVSQSPRYKVTKRGQDVALRCDPISGHVSLYWYRQALGQGPEFLTYFNYEAQQDKSGLPNDRFSAERPEGSISTLTIQRTEQRDSAMYRCASSLRRGGGEQFFGPGTRLTVL.

Here the CDR3 DNA reads TGTGCCAGCACCAATCTTAGGGGCGATGGCTACACCTTC. It specifies CASTNLRGDGYTF. This chain links TRBV9 with TRBJ1-2, with a weak D call TRBD1 (5 bases). V lost 6 bases to trimming and J lost 6 bases, with 15 bases between them. The germline V gene has CDR1 SGDLS and CDR2 YYNGEE. The CDR3 is made up of 13 amino acids.

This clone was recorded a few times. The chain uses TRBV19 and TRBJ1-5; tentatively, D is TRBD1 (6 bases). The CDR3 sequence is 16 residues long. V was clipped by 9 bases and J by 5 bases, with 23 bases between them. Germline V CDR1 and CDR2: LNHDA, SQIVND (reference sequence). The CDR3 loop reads CASTSRTGGPDQPQHF. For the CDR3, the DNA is TGTGCCAGCACCAGCCGTACGGGGGGCCCTGATCAGCCCCAGCATTTT.